A single sample gave rise to the 20 T cell receptor beta chains below, sequenced in a study of T cell responses to AZD1222 COVID-19 vaccine. Method: immunoSEQ multiplex PCR; TCRdb's copy keeps in-frame clones and lacks some. The repertoire holds some 170,000 clones, with 90% to 95% as singletons. The sample in question was peripheral blood, obtained 28 days after the second AZD1222 dose. The receptors come from an adult who received the AZD1222 COVID-19 vaccine.

The chain is built from TRBV4-2 and TRBJ1-2, with D possibly being TRBD1 (5 bases). Germline CDR1 is LGHNA and CDR2 is YNFKEQ. The CDR3 totals 14 residues. With 1 base removed from V and 4 bases from J, the gap between germline ends came to 10 bases. Written as DNA, the CDR3 is TGTGCCAGCAGCCAAGCGGAAGGGACCTATGGCTACACCTTC. As protein: CASSQAEGTYGYTF.

The rearrangement joins TRBV6-6 to TRBJ1-2; D gene ambiguous. Germline assignment: CDR1 MNHNY and CDR2 SVGAGI (reference sequence). Deletions cut 0 bases from V and 4 bases from J, with 12 bases between. CDR3 length: 15 residues. CDR3 loop: CASSYSGTQGYGYTF. The CDR3, as DNA: TGTGCCAGCAGTTACTCCGGTACCCAAGGCTATGGCTACACCTTC.

The chain employs TRBV27 and TRBJ1-2; tentative D call: TRBD1 (6 bases). The germline CDR1 and CDR2 sequences are MNHEY and SMNVEV (reference sequence). V was trimmed by 4 bases and J by 7 bases, leaving 19 bases between them. This CDR3 has 15 amino acids. The CDR3 DNA reads as TGTGCCAGCAGTTCCCCCAGTGCAGGGGCGGGTGGCTACACCTTC. Its translation: CASSSPSAGAGGYTF.

CDR3 nucleotide sequence: TGTGCCAGCAGCCCAGCGACAGCCTTGAACACTGAAGCTTTCTTT. Translation gives CASSPATALNTEAFF. The V and J genes are TRBV5-4 and TRBJ1-1, with a possible D match to TRBD1 (5 bases). This CDR3 is 15 amino acids long. V dropped 4 bases and J dropped 0 bases, with 13 bases sitting between them. Germline V CDR1 and CDR2: SGHNT, YYREEE (reference sequence). The variable domain in full, with the rest retrieved from reference TRBV5-4 and TRBJ1-1, is ETGVTQSPTHLIKTRGQQVTLRCSSQSGHNTVSWYQQALGQGPQFIFQYYREEENGRGNFPPRFSGLQFPNYSSELNVNALELDDSALYLCASSPATALNTEAFFGQGTRLTVV.

The chain combines TRBV30 with TRBJ1-6; D is unclear. The CDR3 is 13 residues long. The V gene lost 3 bases and the J gene lost 5 bases, with 8 bases spanning the gap. CDR1 and CDR2 from the germline V gene are GTSNPN and SVGIG (reference sequence). The CDR3: CAWRDLNNSPLHF. The CDR3 DNA sequence: TGTGCCTGGAGGGACCTGAATAATTCACCCCTCCACTTT.

J is TRBJ2-1 and V is TRBV10-3; D possibly uses TRBD1 or TRBD2 (5 bases each). CDR3 length: 12 amino acids. The germline V gene has CDR1 ENHRY and CDR2 SYGVKD. Trimming shortened V by 3 bases and J by 9 bases, and 9 bases separated the two germline ends. DNA of the CDR3: TGTGCCATCAGTGACTCCGGGACTGAGCAGTTCTTC. Translation: CAISDSGTEQFF.

The chain combines TRBV28 with TRBJ2-3; D possibly corresponds to TRBD2 (6 bases). The CDR3 runs to 19 residues. Per the germline V gene, CDR1 is MDHEN and CDR2 is SYDVKM. V lost 5 bases and J 0 bases, leaving 24 bases between the germline ends. DNA of the CDR3: TGTGCCAGCAGTCCCCCGGGGAGGTGGGGCTCGGCGAGCACAGATACGCAGTATTTT. Protein product: CASSPPGRWGSASTDTQYF.

V and J are TRBV28 and TRBJ1-5, with D possibly TRBD1 on 6 matching bases. The CDR3 runs to 19 residues. Germline-derived CDR1 and CDR2 are MDHEN and SYDVKM. Trimming removed 4 bases at V and 6 bases at J, with 28 bases between. The CDR3 DNA sequence: TGTGCCAGCAGTTCCCCACCCTCGGGGGGCCGTCTTGGGAGTCAGCCCCAGCATTTT. It encodes CASSSPPSGGRLGSQPQHF.

The rearrangement joins TRBV4-3 to TRBJ2-3; 8 nucleotides line up with TRBD2. The CDR3 totals 18 residues. J was trimmed by 0 bases and V by 0 bases; bases with no gene match: 8. CDR1 is LGHNA, CDR2 YSLEER, per germline. The CDR3: CASSQDLGRAYSTDTQYF. DNA for the CDR3: TGCGCCAGCAGCCAAGATCTCGGGAGGGCCTATAGCACAGATACGCAGTATTTT.

The rearrangement uses TRBV6-5 and TRBJ1-1; TRBD1 aligns across 9 bases. The CDR3 totals 16 residues. The J segment lost 1 base and the V segment lost 0 bases, leaving 3 bases of the junction unmatched. Germline assignment: CDR1 MNHEY and CDR2 SVGAGI. The CDR3 sequence is CASSYSGTGRNTEAFF. CDR3 DNA: TGTGCCAGCAGTTACTCTGGGACAGGGAGGAACACTGAAGCTTTCTTT.

The genes are TRBV4-1 and TRBJ2-5; a weak D match, TRBD1 (6 bases). Trimming shortened V by 6 bases and J by 1 base, and 15 bases separated the two germline ends. Germline V gene lookup returns CDR1 MGHRA and CDR2 YSYEKL. This CDR3 is built from 15 residues. This chain's CDR3 is CASRLTGTRQETQYF. The CDR3, as DNA: TGCGCCAGCAGGCTCACCGGGACACGCCAAGAGACCCAGTACTTC.

This sequence joins TRBV2 and TRBJ1-2; no firm D call. The germline V gene encodes CDR1 SNHLY and CDR2 FYNNEI. The CDR3 sequence is 18 residues long. The V gene lost 1 base and the J gene lost 3 bases, with 21 bases spanning the gap. CDR3: CASSEGTQRAAYHYGYTF. As DNA, the CDR3 is TGTGCCAGCAGTGAAGGAACCCAAAGGGCAGCATACCACTATGGCTACACCTTC.

The gene calls are TRBV28 and TRBJ2-1; either TRBD1 or TRBD2 may supply D (6 bases each). CDR1 MDHEN and CDR2 SYDVKM come from the germline V gene. This CDR3 comprises 14 residues. Deletions cut 2 bases from V and 9 bases from J, with 14 bases between. The CDR3 DNA sequence: TGTGCCAGCAGTTTAAAGTTGGGGGGCACTGAGCAGTTCTTC. Encoded protein: CASSLKLGGTEQFF. The whole variable domain, remainder taken from reference TRBV28 and TRBJ2-1, is DVKVTQSSRYLVKRTGEKVFLECVQDMDHENMFWYRQDPGLGLRLIYFSYDVKMKEKGDIPEGYSVSREKKERFSLILESASTNQTSMYLCASSLKLGGTEQFFGPGTRLTVL.

This clone appeared a single time. The gene calls are TRBV3-1 (or the pseudogene TRBV3-2) and TRBJ1-1; weak D call: TRBD1 (6 bases). Trimming shortened V by 1 base and J by 4 bases, and 7 bases separated the two germline ends. Germline V lookup: CDR1 LGHDT, CDR2 YNNKEL (reference sequence). CDR3 size: 13 residues. CDR3 protein: CASSQAGATEAFF. Here the CDR3 DNA reads TGTGCCAGCAGCCAAGCGGGGGCCACTGAAGCTTTCTTT.

In its sample, this clone was seen once. The rearrangement uses TRBV4-3 and TRBJ2-1, with 8 bases identical to TRBD2. Trimming took 0 bases from V and 12 from J; bases not matched to a gene: 13. The length of the CDR3 is 16 residues. The germline CDR1 and CDR2 sequences are LGHNA and YSLEER. The CDR3 DNA reads TGCGCCAGCAGCCAAGATAAAACTAGCGGCCCTGGTGGGCAGTTCTTC. Translated, it gives CASSQDKTSGPGGQFF.

This chain joins TRBV28 and TRBJ2-7, with TRBD2 matching 12 bases. V was clipped by 7 bases and J by 6 bases; unmatched bases: 4. Germline loops: CDR1 MDHEN, CDR2 SYDVKM. This CDR3 contains 13 residues. The CDR3 nucleotides are TGTGCCAGCATCCTAGCGGGAGGGCTCGAGCAGTACTTC. This codes for CASILAGGLEQYF.

The J gene is TRBJ2-7, the V gene TRBV3-1 (or the pseudogene TRBV3-2); 8 bases are a match to TRBD2. Germline assignment: CDR1 LGHDT and CDR2 YNNKEL (reference sequence). The junction had 8 bases not matched to a gene; V was cut back by 0 bases and J by 4 bases. CDR3 length: 16 amino acids. In nucleotides, the CDR3 is TGTGCCAGCAGCCAAGATCTGAGCGGGAGATGGTACGAGCAGTACTTC. Translation: CASSQDLSGRWYEQYF.

The chain has TRBV29-1 and TRBJ1-2; no reliable D call. The V gene's germline CDR1 is SQVTM and CDR2 ANQGSEA. Trimming shortened V by 2 bases and J by 8 bases, and 15 bases separated the two germline ends. CDR3 length: 13 amino acids. The CDR3: CSVERTVGGGYTF. The CDR3 coding sequence is TGCAGCGTTGAACGCACAGTAGGAGGGGGCTACACCTTC.

This sequence joins TRBV11-2 and TRBJ1-2; 12 nucleotides align to TRBD1. From germline, CDR1 is SGHAT and CDR2 FQNNGV. The length of the CDR3 is 14 residues. V shed 6 bases, J shed 14 bases, and the junction held 13 bases outside the gene matches. CDR3 in amino acids: CASSPGTGGGTRTF. CDR3 sequence (DNA): TGTGCCAGCAGTCCCGGGACAGGGGGCGGAACGCGTACCTTC.

The chain carries TRBV24-1 and TRBJ2-7; TRBD2 might be the D (7 bases). This CDR3 comprises 14 residues. The ends were cut back, 5 bases at V and 3 bases at J, with 13 bases in the middle. Germline lookup yields CDR1 KGHDR and CDR2 SFDVKD. Here the CDR3 DNA reads TGTGCCACCAGTGGGGGGGGCAGTGGCTACGAGCAGTACTTC. It translates to CATSGGGSGYEQYF.